This entry describes one T cell receptor (beta chain). Germline is not matched at one junction end, which may reflect a read error. Original data processing: Amplification of reference gene primers provided the estimated nucleated cell counts. The repertoire was sequenced with immunoSEQ multiplex PCR; TCRdb's copy has only in-frame clones and lacks some. V, J and clone size are those of that table, while D and trimming were read from the DNA. The sample lists some 250,000 clones, approximately 91% occurring once. These data originate in a study of blood T cell repertoires in COVID-19. About the study: Researchers got acute and convalescent COVID-19 samples from the United States, Italy and Spain.

The germline gives CDR1 SQVTM, CDR2 ANQGSEA. This CDR3 region has 13 residues. The source material was peripheral blood. This sequence originates from a woman between 25 and 40 years old with acute or convalescent COVID-19. The chain couples TRBV29-1 to TRBJ2-4, with 10 bases lining up with TRBD2. The CDR3 region is CSVSDRTSGRLDF. The CDR3 DNA reads as TGCAGCGTCAGCGACCGGACTAGCGGTAGACTTGACTTC.